The T cell receptor (beta chain) described here comes from a study of shared T cell receptors in the human thymus. Here immunoSEQ multiplex PCR was the method, and the copy in TCRdb shows in-frame clones only, minus some. The table records 650,000 to 950,000 clones, approximately 85% of them present only once. The CDR3 loop spans 15 amino acids. The V gene's germline CDR1 is MNHEY and CDR2 SVGAGI. V was cut by 6 bases and J by 0 bases, with 13 bases left in between. These data were also filed under a second study, of human thymus T cells. Per that paper: Thymic resections from corrective heart surgery supplied the tissue. Repertoires sampled from thymus and blood appeared biased in V and J gene usage.

Sequenced sample: thymocytes. The chain combines TRBV6-5 with TRBJ2-3; D is perhaps TRBD2 (6 bases). The TCR originated in a girl under three years old with a congenital heart defect. This CDR3 is CASSRYGTSTDTQYF. The DNA of the CDR3 is TGTGCCAGCAGCCGCTACGGGACTAGCACAGATACGCAGTATTTT.